This TCR beta chain originates from a study of blood T cell repertoires in COVID-19. Whole-study context: From T cells, B-cell-depleted T cells, or PBMCs came the material, which was cDNA or gDNA.

CDR1 and CDR2 (germline): SGDLS, YYNGEE. V lost 1 base to trimming and J lost 3 bases; unmatched junction nucleotides: 5. The CDR3 is 17 amino acids. The repertoire was sequenced with immunoSEQ multiplex PCR; TCRdb's copy has only in-frame clones and lacks some. Among about 9,000 clones listed, about 86% were seen once. The receptor was isolated from a human donor in a cohort sampled during active COVID-19. The gene calls are TRBV9 and TRBJ2-1; 12 bases are a match to TRBD2. Sequencing used peripheral blood. The CDR3 bases are TGTGCCAGCAGCGTACCCCGGACTAGCGGGAACTACAATGAGCAGTTCTTC. Its protein is CASSVPRTSGNYNEQFF.